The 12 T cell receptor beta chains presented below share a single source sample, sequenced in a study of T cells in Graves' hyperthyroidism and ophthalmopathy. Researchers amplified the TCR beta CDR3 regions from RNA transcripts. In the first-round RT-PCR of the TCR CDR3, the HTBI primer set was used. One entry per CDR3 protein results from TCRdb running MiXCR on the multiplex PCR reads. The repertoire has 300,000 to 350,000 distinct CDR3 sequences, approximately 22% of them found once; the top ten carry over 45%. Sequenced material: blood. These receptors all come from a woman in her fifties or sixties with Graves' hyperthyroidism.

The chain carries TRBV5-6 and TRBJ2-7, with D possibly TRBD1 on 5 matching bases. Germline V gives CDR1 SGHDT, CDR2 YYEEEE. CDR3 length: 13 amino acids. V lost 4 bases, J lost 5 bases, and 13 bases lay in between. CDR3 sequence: CASSGAGRDEQYF. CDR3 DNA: TGTGCCAGCAGCGGGGCCGGAAGAGACGAGCAGTACTTC.

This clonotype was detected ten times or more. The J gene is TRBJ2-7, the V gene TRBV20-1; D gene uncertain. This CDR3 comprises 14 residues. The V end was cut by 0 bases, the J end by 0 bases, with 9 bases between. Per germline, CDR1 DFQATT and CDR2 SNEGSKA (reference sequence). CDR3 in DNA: TGCAGTGCTAGAGATGTCGACTTCTCCTACGAGCAGTACTTC. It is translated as CSARDVDFSYEQYF.

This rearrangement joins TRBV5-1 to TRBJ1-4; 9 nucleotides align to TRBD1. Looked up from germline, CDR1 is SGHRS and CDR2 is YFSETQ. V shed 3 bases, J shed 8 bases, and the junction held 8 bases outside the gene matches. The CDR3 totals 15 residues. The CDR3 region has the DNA TGCGCCAGCAGCTCCGGGGACAGGGACGGCGAAAAACTGTTTTTT. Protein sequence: CASSSGDRDGEKLFF.

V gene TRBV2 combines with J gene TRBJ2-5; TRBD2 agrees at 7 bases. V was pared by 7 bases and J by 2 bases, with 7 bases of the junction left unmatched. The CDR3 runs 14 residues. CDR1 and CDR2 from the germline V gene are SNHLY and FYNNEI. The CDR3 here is CASNLAGDQETQYF. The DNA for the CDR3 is TGTGCCAGCAACTTGGCGGGGGATCAAGAGACCCAGTACTTC.

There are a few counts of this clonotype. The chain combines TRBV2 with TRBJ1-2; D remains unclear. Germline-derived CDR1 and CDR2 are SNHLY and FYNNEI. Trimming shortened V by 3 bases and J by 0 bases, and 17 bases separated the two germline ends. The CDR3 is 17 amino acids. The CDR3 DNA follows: TGTGCCAGCAGTGACGGGATGGGCTATCCAGCTAACTATGGCTACACCTTC. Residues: CASSDGMGYPANYGYTF.

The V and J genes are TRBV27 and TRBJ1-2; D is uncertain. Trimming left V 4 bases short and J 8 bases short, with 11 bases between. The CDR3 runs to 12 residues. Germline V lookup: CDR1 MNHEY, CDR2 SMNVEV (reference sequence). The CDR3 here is CASSSVKGGYTF. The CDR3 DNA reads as TGTGCCAGCAGTTCCGTGAAGGGCGGCTACACCTTC.

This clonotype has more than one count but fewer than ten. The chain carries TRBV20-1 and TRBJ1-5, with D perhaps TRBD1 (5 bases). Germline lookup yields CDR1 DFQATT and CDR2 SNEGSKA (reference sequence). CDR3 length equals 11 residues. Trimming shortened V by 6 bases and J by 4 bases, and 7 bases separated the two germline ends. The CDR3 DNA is TGCAGTGCCCAGGGAAATCAGCCCCAGCATTTT. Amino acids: CSAQGNQPQHF.

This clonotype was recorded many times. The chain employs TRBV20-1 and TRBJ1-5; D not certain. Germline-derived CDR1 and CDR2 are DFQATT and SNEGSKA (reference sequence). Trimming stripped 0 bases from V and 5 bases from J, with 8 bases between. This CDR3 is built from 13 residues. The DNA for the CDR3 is TGCAGTGCTAGAGAGGACCCAGATCAGCCCCAGCATTTT. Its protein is CSAREDPDQPQHF.

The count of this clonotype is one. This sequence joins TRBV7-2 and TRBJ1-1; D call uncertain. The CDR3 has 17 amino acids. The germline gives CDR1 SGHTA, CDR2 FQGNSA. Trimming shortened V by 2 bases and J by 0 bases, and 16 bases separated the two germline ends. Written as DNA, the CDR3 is TGTGCCAGCAGCTTAATCCCGGGAGGTGGTCTGAACACTGAAGCTTTCTTT. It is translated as CASSLIPGGGLNTEAFF.

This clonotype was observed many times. CDR3 loop: CASSYVADTQYF. The CDR3 region has the DNA TGTGCCAGCAGTTACGTGGCAGATACGCAGTATTTT. The J gene is TRBJ2-3, the V gene TRBV6-6; no clear D gene. This CDR3 has 12 amino acids. V was clipped by 2 bases and J by 4 bases, with 4 bases between them. The germline V gene encodes CDR1 MNHNY and CDR2 SVGAGI (reference sequence).

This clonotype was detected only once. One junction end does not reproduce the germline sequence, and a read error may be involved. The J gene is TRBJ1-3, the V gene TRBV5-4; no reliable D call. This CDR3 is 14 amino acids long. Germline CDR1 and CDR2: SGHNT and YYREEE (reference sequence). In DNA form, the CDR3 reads TGTGCCAGCAGCTTGGACCCAGGAAGAAACACCATACATTTT. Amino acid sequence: CASSLDPGRNTIHF.

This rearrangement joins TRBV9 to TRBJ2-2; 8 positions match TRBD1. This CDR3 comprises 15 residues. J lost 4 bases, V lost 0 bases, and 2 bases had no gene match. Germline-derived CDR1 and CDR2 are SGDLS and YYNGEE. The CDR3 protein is CASSVAQGGTGELFF. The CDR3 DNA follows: TGTGCCAGCAGCGTAGCACAGGGGGGCACCGGGGAGCTGTTTTTT. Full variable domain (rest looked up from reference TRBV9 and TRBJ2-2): DSGVTQTPKHLITATGQRVTLRCSPRSGDLSVYWYQQSLDQGLQFLIQYYNGEERAKGNILERFSAQQFPDLHSELNLSSLELGDSALYFCASSVAQGGTGELFFGEGSRLTVL.